This T cell receptor (beta chain) came from a study of blood T cells in healthy people across ages. Findings and limits, study-wide: Greater diversity and more naive CD4+ cells were seen in long-lived donors than in aged donors.

With regard to this clonotype: The antigen is not known.

The V gene's germline CDR1 is SQVTM and CDR2 ANQGSEA. The CDR3 covers 11 residues. Trimming shortened V by 6 bases and J by 9 bases, and 14 bases separated the two germline ends. Then a second PCR, running roughly 6 to 11 cycles, was carried out with a sample-barcoded 5' primer and a J-beta primer mix. TCRdb analysed the 5' RACE reads with MiXCR anew, one entry per CDR3 protein. The repertoire holds roughly 2 million distinct CDR3 sequences, around 48% seen once, with more than 2% in the top ten. The individuals who served as donors were healthy Caucasians living in Russia, aged about 6 to 100. The material sequenced was blood. This receptor was taken from a woman aged 40 to 55 in good health. This chain connects TRBV29-1 to TRBJ1-2; D is unclear. In DNA form, the CDR3 reads TGCAGCGTAACCCCTCTTTATTGCTACACCTTC. Its protein is CSVTPLYCYTF. The full variable domain, rest sourced from reference TRBV29-1 and TRBJ1-2, is SAVISQKPSRDICQRGTSLTIQCQVDSQVTMMFWYRQQPGQSLTLIATANQGSEATYESGFVIDKFPISRPNLTFSTLTVSNMSPEDSSIYLCSVTPLYCYTFGSGTRLTVV.